Shown below are 15 T cell receptor beta chains from a single sample sequenced in a study of lymphopenia after photon versus proton radiotherapy. Some clones are missing from TCRdb's copy, which holds only in-frame ones; the method was immunoSEQ multiplex PCR. The repertoire holds over 50,000 clones, with 86% as singletons. The material was peripheral blood, obtained from a patient treated with photon-based radiotherapy. These receptors originate from a man between 40 and 49 years old with gastric cancer.

This chain links TRBV6-6 with TRBJ1-5; no definite D call. The germline gives CDR1 MNHNY, CDR2 SVGAGI (reference sequence). The ends were cut back, 6 bases at V and 0 bases at J, with 3 bases in the middle. CDR3 length: 12 amino acids. The CDR3 region has the DNA TGTGCCAGCAGCCCTAGCAATCAGCCCCAGCATTTT. As protein: CASSPSNQPQHF.

The J gene is TRBJ2-1, the V gene TRBV10-3; D ambiguous. The CDR3 length is 12 residues. Germline V lookup: CDR1 ENHRY, CDR2 SYGVKD. The V end was cut by 0 bases, the J end by 8 bases, with 5 bases between. Here the CDR3 reads CAISESSDEQFF. CDR3 coding DNA: TGTGCCATCAGTGAGTCAAGTGATGAGCAGTTCTTC.

The rearrangement joins TRBV30 to TRBJ1-1; D is unclear. This CDR3 comprises 12 residues. V lost 3 bases to trimming and J lost 8 bases, with 13 bases between them. CDR1 is GTSNPN and CDR2 is SVGIG in the germline V gene (reference sequence). CDR3 in amino acids: CAWRENTWEAFF. The CDR3 DNA sequence: TGTGCCTGGAGGGAAAACACCTGGGAAGCTTTCTTT.

V usage is TRBV30 and J usage is TRBJ1-4; D ambiguous. In germline, CDR1 is GTSNPN, CDR2 SVGIG (reference sequence). The CDR3 is 13 amino acids. The V end lost 5 bases, the J end lost 8 bases, and 15 bases lay between the germline ends. CDR3 DNA: TGTGCCTGGGCTGGGCTGAGGGCGGAAAAACTGTTTTTT. It yields the protein CAWAGLRAEKLFF.

CDR3 in DNA: TGTGCCAGCAGCTTAGGGGACAGGGGTGACATTCAGTACTTC. This sequence encodes CASSLGDRGDIQYF. V is TRBV7-6 and J is TRBJ2-4; 10 bases agree with TRBD1. The germline V gene has CDR1 SGHVS and CDR2 FNYEAQ. CDR3 length: 14 amino acids. Unmatched junction bases numbered 2, after V lost 1 base and J lost 8 bases.

The chain links TRBV7-2 to TRBJ2-2; 9 bases map to TRBD2. The CDR3 totals 18 residues. The V gene's germline CDR1 is SGHTA and CDR2 FQGNSA. V lost 2 bases and J lost 6; bases outside the gene matches: 13. The chain's CDR3 is CASSLRALAGRGAGELFF. CDR3 DNA: TGTGCCAGCAGCTTAAGGGCGCTAGCGGGACGGGGAGCCGGGGAGCTGTTTTTT.

The chain recombines TRBV11-2 with TRBJ2-7; 7 bases map to TRBD2. The CDR3 contains 16 residues. The ends lost 5 bases at V and 3 bases at J; junction bases unmatched: 13. The germline gives CDR1 SGHAT, CDR2 FQNNGV. This chain's CDR3 is CASSPGRVGPIYEQYF. The CDR3 nucleotides read TGTGCCAGCAGCCCTGGGAGGGTTGGGCCCATCTACGAGCAGTACTTC.

This chain connects TRBV14 to TRBJ2-5, with 9 bases identical to TRBD2. V lost 4 bases to trimming and J lost 4 bases; unmatched junction nucleotides: 7. Germline values: CDR1 SGHDN, CDR2 FVKESK. The CDR3 consists of 15 residues. The CDR3 here is CASSRRRGGGETQYF. The CDR3 nucleotides are TGTGCCAGCAGCCGTAGGCGGGGGGGTGGAGAGACCCAGTACTTC.

The V gene is TRBV5-5, the J gene TRBJ1-2, with unresolved D. The germline gives CDR1 SGHKS, CDR2 YYEKEE (reference sequence). The CDR3 has 14 residues. V was pared by 3 bases and J by 2 bases, with 11 bases between. CDR3 protein: CASSSGSVNYGYTF. The DNA for the CDR3 is TGTGCCAGCAGCTCAGGCAGTGTGAACTATGGCTACACCTTC. Using reference TRBV5-5 and TRBJ1-2 for the parts outside the CDR3, the full variable domain is DAGVTQSPTHLIKTRGQQVTLRCSPISGHKSVSWYQQVLGQGPQFIFQYYEKEERGRGNFPDRFSARQFPNYSSELNVNALLLGDSALYLCASSSGSVNYGYTFGSGTRLTVV.

The table lists this clone with a count of one. The rearrangement joins TRBV16 to TRBJ1-2; the D is unclear. This CDR3 spans 15 amino acids. Trimming left V 2 bases short and J 2 bases short, with 12 bases between. CDR1 and CDR2 (germline): KGHSY, FQNENV. The chain's CDR3 is CASSQPGIPNYGYTF. CDR3 DNA: TGTGCCAGCAGCCAACCGGGTATCCCCAACTATGGCTACACCTTC. Filled out from reference TRBV16 and TRBJ1-2, the complete variable domain reads GEEVAQTPKHLVRGEGQKAKLYCAPIKGHSYVFWYQQVLKNEFKFLISFQNENVFDETGMPKERFSAKCLPNSPCSLEIQATKLEDSAVYFCASSQPGIPNYGYTFGSGTRLTVV.

The J gene is TRBJ1-2, the V gene TRBV30; D is perhaps TRBD1 (5 bases). The germline V gene has CDR1 GTSNPN and CDR2 SVGIG (reference sequence). The length of the CDR3 is 14 residues. V dropped 2 bases and J dropped 7 bases, with 17 bases sitting between them. For the CDR3, the DNA is TGTGCCTGGAGTCGGGCCGGGACTCGGCCTGGCTACACCTTC. The encoded protein is CAWSRAGTRPGYTF.

The chain combines TRBV7-6 with TRBJ1-1, with D uncertain. This CDR3 has 13 residues. The V end was cut by 2 bases, the J end by 1 base, with 5 bases between. Looked up from germline, CDR1 is SGHVS and CDR2 is FNYEAQ. The CDR3 DNA is TGTGCCAGCAGCTTACGGGCGAACACTGAAGCTTTCTTT. Translation gives CASSLRANTEAFF.

The chain is built from TRBV7-6 and TRBJ2-1, with D possibly being TRBD1 (6 bases). The CDR3 runs 13 residues. The ends were cut back, 5 bases at V and 9 bases at J, with 14 bases in the middle. Germline CDR1 SGHVS, CDR2 FNYEAQ. CDR3 coding DNA: TGTGCCAGCAGCACCCAGATAGGGGGTGAGCAGTTCTTC. Its translation: CASSTQIGGEQFF. The complete variable domain, with remaining parts taken from reference TRBV7-6 and TRBJ2-1, reads GAGVSQSPRYKVTKRGQDVALRCDPISGHVSLYWYRQALGQGPEFLTYFNYEAQQDKSGLPNDRFSAERPEGSISTLTIQRTEQRDSAMYRCASSTQIGGEQFFGPGTRLTVL.

This sequence joins TRBV4-3 and TRBJ2-1, with TRBD2 identical over 7 bases. Germline V lookup: CDR1 LGHNA, CDR2 YSLEER. There are 16 residues in the CDR3. With 0 bases clipped from V and 5 bases from J, the junction kept 7 bases outside the gene matches. CDR3: CASSQDRGLGNNEQFF. The DNA for the CDR3 is TGCGCCAGCAGCCAAGATCGTGGACTAGGGAACAATGAGCAGTTCTTC.

The chain employs TRBV4-3 and TRBJ2-5; 10 bases match TRBD2. V trimming: 1 base; J trimming: 5 bases; junction bases outside the gene matches: 7. The CDR3 runs 16 residues. Looked up from germline, CDR1 is LGHNA and CDR2 is YSLEER. The DNA for the CDR3 is TGCGCCAGCAGCCAAGGAAGCGGGGGGGCACGGGAGACCCAGTACTTC. Protein product: CASSQGSGGARETQYF.